Listed here is a single TCR beta chain. This entry belongs to a study of T cells in localized non-small cell lung cancer. V lost 4 bases, J lost 5 bases, and 13 bases lay in between. The CDR3 is 14 amino acids. Germline V lookup: CDR1 SGHRS, CDR2 YFSETQ. Sequencing used immunoSEQ multiplex PCR; TCRdb keeps in-frame clones, though not all of them. The sample contains some 41,000 clones, around 90% of which appear only once. The starting material was PBMCs, obtained before any cancer treatment. V and J are TRBV5-1 and TRBJ2-1; D not certain. The origin of this receptor is a woman aged 35-70 years with stage II lung adenocarcinoma. DNA of the CDR3: TGCGCCAGCAGCCCCCGATCCGGAGACAATGAGCAGTTCTTC. Protein: CASSPRSGDNEQFF. The whole variable domain, filled in from reference TRBV5-1 and TRBJ2-1, reads KAGVTQTPRYLIKTRGQQVTLSCSPISGHRSVSWYQQTPGQGLQFLFEYFSETQRNKGNFPGRFSGRQFSNSRSEMNVSTLELGDSALYLCASSPRSGDNEQFFGPGTRLTVL.